The 27 T cell receptor beta chains below come from one sample, sequenced in a study of T cell repertoires in cytomegalovirus infection. TCRdb reprocessed the reads via MiXCR and lists one record per CDR3 protein. The data show about 350,000 distinct CDR3 sequences, just under 35% seen once. The antigens for these receptors are not known. The input for sequencing was cultured PBMCs, taken from culture after CMV antigen stimulation. These receptors were obtained from a human donor in good health (CMV status not recorded). Some clones in this sample may be carry-over from other donors' samples.

This clonotype has more than one count but fewer than ten. This chain joins TRBV4-1 and TRBJ1-1, with D perhaps matching TRBD1 (5 bases). The V gene's germline CDR1 is MGHRA and CDR2 YSYEKL. Trimming pared 0 bases from V and 6 bases from J, leaving 11 bases between. CDR3 size: 14 residues. The CDR3 nucleotides are TGCGCCAGCAGCCAAGAGGCAGGGTATTCTGAAGCTTTCTTT. Encoded protein: CASSQEAGYSEAFF.

This clonotype was seen repeatedly, ten times or more. V gene TRBV7-2 combines with J gene TRBJ2-5; D tentatively reads TRBD1 or TRBD2 (6 bases each). The CDR3 has 14 residues. Trimming removed 5 bases at V and 5 bases at J, with 15 bases between. Germline V gene data show CDR1 as SGHTA and CDR2 as FQGNSA. CDR3 bases: TGTGCCAGCAGCCCCGACCAAGGGGGGGAGACCCAGTACTTC. It encodes CASSPDQGGETQYF.

The V and J genes are TRBV7-8 and TRBJ2-1; TRBD1 agrees at 7 bases. Trimming removed 5 bases from V and 6 bases from J; junction bases left unmatched: 7. CDR3 length: 14 residues. The V gene's germline CDR1 is SGHVS and CDR2 FQNEAQ. CDR3 sequence reads: CASSRSPGGNEQFF. DNA of the CDR3: TGTGCCAGCAGCCGTAGCCCAGGGGGCAATGAGCAGTTCTTC.

The sample holds many counts of this clonotype. The chain uses TRBV18 and TRBJ2-3; D tentatively fits TRBD1 or TRBD2 (5 bases each). Trimming stripped 4 bases from V and 4 bases from J, with 12 bases between. Germline CDR1 reads KGHSH; CDR2 reads LQKENI. The CDR3 consists of 14 residues. The DNA for the CDR3 is TGTGCCAGCTCACTTGGGACCTCCGCAGATACGCAGTATTTT. Its protein is CASSLGTSADTQYF.

The J gene is TRBJ2-1, the V gene TRBV11-3; weak D call: TRBD1 (6 bases). Germline CDR1 is SGHNT and CDR2 is YENEEA. The CDR3 sequence is 17 residues long. Trimming took 2 bases from V and 3 from J, leaving 17 bases between them. CDR3 DNA sequence: TGTGCCAGCAGCTTATACTTTTCGTCAGGGGTCTACAATGAGCAGTTCTTC. Protein sequence: CASSLYFSSGVYNEQFF. Drawing the rest from reference TRBV11-3 and TRBJ2-1, the complete variable domain is EAGVVQSPRYKIIEKKQPVAFWCNPISGHNTLYWYLQNLGQGPELLIRYENEEAVDDSQLPKDRFSAERLKGVDSTLKIQPAELGDSAVYLCASSLYFSSGVYNEQFFGPGTRLTVL.

This clonotype occurred a few times. The chain is built from TRBV7-2 and TRBJ1-2; D call uncertain. V was shortened by 3 bases and J by 8 bases, with 16 bases between the two germline ends. There are 14 residues in the CDR3. CDR1 is SGHTA, CDR2 FQGNSA, per germline. In DNA form, the CDR3 reads TGTGCCAGCAGCTTTAAGGACCCGATTGGGGGCTACACCTTC. Protein: CASSFKDPIGGYTF.

A few counts support this clonotype. The chain recombines TRBV27 with TRBJ2-2, with 9 bases identical to TRBD2. The V segment lost 7 bases and the J segment 1 base; nucleotides outside the gene matches: 7. Germline CDR1 is MNHEY and CDR2 is SMNVEV (reference sequence). The CDR3 sequence is 16 residues long. The DNA of the CDR3 is TGTGCCAGCAAAGGAGGCGGGAGGGTGAACACCGGGGAGCTGTTTTTT. Its protein is CASKGGGRVNTGELFF.

The gene calls are TRBV7-8 and TRBJ2-1; no definite D call. Germline-derived CDR1 and CDR2 are SGHVS and FQNEAQ. There are 13 residues in the CDR3. The V end was cut by 1 base, the J end by 9 bases, with 10 bases between. The CDR3 sequence is CASSLELILEQFF. DNA of the CDR3: TGTGCCAGCAGCTTAGAACTGATTCTTGAGCAGTTCTTC. Full variable domain (rest looked up from reference TRBV7-8 and TRBJ2-1): GAGVSQSPRYKVAKRGQDVALRCDPISGHVSLFWYQQALGQGPEFLTYFQNEAQLDKSGLPSDRFFAERPEGSVSTLKIQRTQQEDSAVYLCASSLELILEQFFGPGTRLTVL.

The V gene is TRBV7-2, the J gene TRBJ2-5; D is uncertain. Germline assignment: CDR1 SGHTA and CDR2 FQGNSA. The CDR3 spans 9 residues. The CDR3 DNA is TGTGATAGGAGAAAGACCCAGTACTTC. Its translation: CDRRKTQYF.

This chain links TRBV20-1 with TRBJ2-1, with 7 bases aligning to TRBD2. J was trimmed by 7 bases and V by 1 base; bases with no gene match: 1. Per the germline V gene, CDR1 is DFQATT and CDR2 is SNEGSKA (reference sequence). This CDR3 has 12 residues. CDR3 amino acids: CSARAGGNEQFF. The CDR3 DNA reads TGCAGTGCTAGAGCGGGGGGTAATGAGCAGTTCTTC.

Only a few counts were recorded for this clonotype. The rearrangement joins TRBV7-8 to TRBJ2-7; weak D call: TRBD1 (5 bases). Germline CDR1 reads SGHVS; CDR2 reads FQNEAQ. Trimming took off 1 base at V and 0 bases at J, with 7 bases between the two ends. CDR3 length: 14 residues. CDR3 region: CASSLEQASYEQYV. The CDR3 nucleotides are TGTGCCAGCAGCTTAGAACAGGCCTCCTACGAGCAGTACGTC.

The chain uses TRBV28 and TRBJ2-1; D may be TRBD2 (7 bases). The V gene lost 7 bases and the J gene lost 6 bases, with 28 bases spanning the gap. The germline V gene has CDR1 MDHEN and CDR2 SYDVKM. CDR3 length: 18 amino acids. Here the CDR3 reads CASTHRGDNGWGFNEQFF. The CDR3 coding sequence is TGTGCCAGCACCCACCGGGGGGACAATGGGTGGGGTTTCAATGAGCAGTTCTTC.

This chain connects TRBV7-9 to TRBJ2-7, with D perhaps matching TRBD2 (6 bases). Per germline, CDR1 SEHNR and CDR2 FQNEAQ (reference sequence). The V and J ends lost 1 base and 9 bases respectively, with 22 bases between them. The CDR3 loop spans 16 amino acids. The CDR3 DNA reads as TGTGCCAGCAGCTTAGAGTTAAGCGGGCTAAATGACGTGCAGTACTTC. Protein product: CASSLELSGLNDVQYF.

The rearrangement joins TRBV12-5 to TRBJ2-1; D possibly corresponds to TRBD1 (5 bases). The ends were cut back, 3 bases at V and 6 bases at J, with 21 bases in the middle. Germline assignment: CDR1 LGHNT and CDR2 FRNRAP. The CDR3 has 17 amino acids. CDR3 in amino acids: CASGLGASKRLGNEQFF. CDR3 nucleotide sequence: TGTGCTAGTGGTTTAGGGGCTAGTAAGAGGTTAGGCAATGAGCAGTTCTTC.

The rearrangement uses TRBV4-2 and TRBJ2-7; the match to TRBD1 covers 11 bases. Trimming removed 2 bases from V and 7 bases from J; junction bases left unmatched: 10. The CDR3 totals 16 residues. In germline, CDR1 is LGHNA, CDR2 YNFKEQ. In nucleotides, the CDR3 is TGTGCCAGCAGCCAACGCCCCCAGGACAGGGGGCGTGAGCAGTACTTC. It translates to CASSQRPQDRGREQYF.

This rearrangement joins TRBV6-1 to TRBJ2-1; 11 nucleotides line up with TRBD2. The CDR3 covers 15 residues. Looked up from germline, CDR1 is MNHNS and CDR2 is SASEGT. J was trimmed by 10 bases and V by 5 bases; bases with no gene match: 10. CDR3 protein: CASSFFLAGGREQFF. The CDR3 coding sequence is TGTGCCAGCAGTTTCTTCCTAGCGGGAGGAAGAGAGCAGTTCTTC.

This chain joins TRBV20-1 and TRBJ2-1; the D gene is possibly TRBD2 (5 bases). V gave up 5 bases and J gave up 0 bases, with 8 bases separating them. CDR1 and CDR2 (germline): DFQATT, SNEGSKA (reference sequence). The CDR3 consists of 13 residues. As DNA, the CDR3 is TGCAGTGCTGGCCGGGACTCCTACAATGAGCAGTTCTTC. Its translation is CSAGRDSYNEQFF.

The V call is TRBV19, the J call TRBJ2-1; D may match TRBD1 or TRBD2 (5 bases each). The CDR3 totals 15 residues. Per germline, CDR1 LNHDA and CDR2 SQIVND (reference sequence). The V end was cut by 3 bases, the J end by 7 bases, with 16 bases between. CDR3 residues: CASSIGASILNEQFF. The CDR3 bases are TGTGCCAGTAGTATCGGGGCTAGTATCTTGAATGAGCAGTTCTTC.

This clonotype appeared a few times. The J gene is TRBJ1-6, the V gene TRBV28; no reliable D call. CDR1 MDHEN and CDR2 SYDVKM come from the germline V gene. Trimming removed 5 bases from V and 8 bases from J, with 16 bases in between. The CDR3 totals 15 residues. CDR3 nucleotide sequence: TGTGCCAGCAGTACAAGGCGGGGTACCCATTCACCCCTCCACTTT. Amino acid sequence: CASSTRRGTHSPLHF.

About this clonotype: A read error is possible here, since a much larger clone lies one base away. The J gene is TRBJ1-4, the V gene TRBV7-2, with TRBD1 identical over 7 bases. Germline V CDR1 and CDR2: SGHTA, FQGNSA. CDR3 length equals 16 residues. The CDR3 sequence: CASSSGATGDYETLFF. DNA for the CDR3: TGTGCCAGCAGCTCGGGGGCAACAGGGGACTACGAAACACTGTTTTTT.

This clonotype was observed a few times. The chain recombines TRBV14 with TRBJ2-2; D may be TRBD1 (5 bases). V lost 0 bases, J lost 6 bases, and 14 bases lay in between. The CDR3 consists of 16 residues. CDR1 SGHDN and CDR2 FVKESK come from the germline V gene. The CDR3 protein is CASSQDPAGRSGELFF. CDR3 sequence (DNA): TGTGCCAGCAGCCAAGATCCCGCAGGGCGGTCCGGGGAGCTGTTTTTT.

The chain couples TRBV3-1 to TRBJ2-3; TRBD2 matches at 14 bases. Germline V CDR1 and CDR2: LGHDT, YNNKEL (reference sequence). Germline trimming cut 4 bases from V and 4 bases from J; bases unmatched to any gene: 7. This CDR3 has 17 amino acids. CDR3 protein: CASSRKEGLAGADTQYF. The DNA of the CDR3 is TGTGCCAGCAGCCGTAAGGAGGGACTAGCGGGAGCAGATACGCAGTATTTT.

The V gene is TRBV27, the J gene TRBJ2-7; 7 nucleotides agree with TRBD2. The CDR3 is 15 amino acids. Per germline, CDR1 MNHEY and CDR2 SMNVEV (reference sequence). The ends lost 6 bases at V and 6 bases at J; junction bases unmatched: 14. The CDR3 spells CASSLLGTSAGEQYF. Written as DNA, the CDR3 is TGTGCCAGCAGCCTCCTCGGAACTAGCGCGGGCGAGCAGTACTTC.

The V and J genes are TRBV6-1 and TRBJ1-1, with 10 bases that match TRBD1. Germline CDR1 and CDR2: MNHNS and SASEGT. The CDR3 length is 12 residues. V lost 6 bases, J lost 6 bases, and 1 base stayed unmatched. The CDR3 sequence is CASSGTGAEAFF. The DNA of the CDR3 is TGTGCCAGCAGCGGGACAGGGGCTGAAGCTTTCTTT.

In this sample, this clonotype turned up a few times. This chain links TRBV5-1 with TRBJ1-1; D might be TRBD1 (5 bases). The CDR3 covers 14 residues. Germline V gene lookup returns CDR1 SGHRS and CDR2 YFSETQ. V was shortened by 3 bases and J by 3 bases, with 12 bases between the two germline ends. The chain's CDR3 is CASSWQGGDTEAFF. In DNA form, the CDR3 reads TGCGCCAGCAGCTGGCAGGGAGGTGACACTGAAGCTTTCTTT.

This clonotype was seen a few times. The chain joins TRBV7-2 to TRBJ1-2; D is unresolved. Per the germline V gene, CDR1 is SGHTA and CDR2 is FQGNSA. V lost 1 base and J 8 bases, leaving 5 bases between the germline ends. This CDR3 spans 11 amino acids. This CDR3 reads CASSLVSGYTF. The CDR3 bases are TGTGCCAGCAGCTTAGTTTCCGGCTACACCTTC.

The CDR3, as DNA: TGTGCCAGCAGCTTAGCCCCGGCAGGGAGGGGCGAGCAGTACTTC. Its protein product is CASSLAPAGRGEQYF. The J gene is TRBJ2-7, the V gene TRBV7-6; TRBD2 agrees at 7 bases. V gave up 0 bases and J gave up 6 bases; unmatched junction bases: 8. Germline V gene sequence: CDR1 SGHVS, CDR2 FNYEAQ. This CDR3 is built from 15 residues.